This T cell receptor beta chain was sequenced for a study of CD8 T cells in ankylosing spondylitis. General study points: About 8 highly homologous variants made up a TCR beta motif, and this motif appeared characteristic of ankylosing spondylitis blood. Relatively rare in peripheral blood, disease-linked clones were also CD8+.

TCRdb reprocessed the 5' RACE reads with MiXCR, giving one entry per CDR3 protein. The data hold 240,000 or so distinct CDR3 sequences, with about 11% observed a single time. Germline V gene sequence: CDR1 MRHNA, CDR2 SNTAGT. The CDR3 sequence is 14 residues long. V dropped 3 bases and J dropped 6; count of bases not matched to a gene: 1. This clonotype came up many times. Its antigen is currently unknown. Material for sequencing was blood, either unsorted or a sorted T cell fraction (not recorded which). This clonotype originated in a male donor with ankylosing spondylitis or in good health (not recorded which). This chain joins TRBV6-4 and TRBJ1-5, with 11 nucleotides matching TRBD1. The CDR3 region has the DNA TGTGCCAGCAGTGAGGGGACAGGGGGTCAGCCCCAGCATTTT. Translation: CASSEGTGGQPQHF.